These 9 T cell receptor beta chains share one sample of origin, sequenced in a study of spatial heterogeneity in lung cancer. TCRdb fed the 5' RACE reads into MiXCR, producing one record per CDR3 protein. The table includes about 120,000 distinct CDR3 sequences, 12% detected once. Time point: blood at routine non-recurrence follow-up after resection. Sequencing covered unsorted whole RNA taken from tumor, nontumor lung or frozen PBMC. The starting material was PBMCs, obtained at follow-up. Receptors originate from a male donor with early-stage non-small cell lung cancer.

The table lists this clonotype with many counts. The chain links TRBV29-1 to TRBJ2-3; TRBD1 matches at 8 bases. The V segment lost 5 bases and the J segment 8 bases; nucleotides outside the gene matches: 3. The V gene's germline CDR1 is SQVTM and CDR2 ANQGSEA. This CDR3 comprises 11 residues. The CDR3 DNA is TGCAGCGTTAAGGACAGGGTTACGCAGTATTTT. As protein: CSVKDRVTQYF.

This clonotype was found a few times. This sequence joins TRBV5-1 and TRBJ1-2; TRBD1 matches at 10 bases. The V gene's germline CDR1 is SGHRS and CDR2 YFSETQ. This CDR3 comprises 15 residues. The V gene end was trimmed by 4 bases and the J gene end by 2 bases; junction bases not matched to a gene: 5. The CDR3 DNA sequence: TGCGCCAGCAGCCTGACAGGGGGCCGCAACTATGGCTACACCTTC. Translated: CASSLTGGRNYGYTF.

The chain is built from TRBV19 and TRBJ1-5; TRBD1 might be the D (5 bases). The CDR3 contains 19 residues. CDR1 LNHDA and CDR2 SQIVND come from the germline V gene (reference sequence). V was shortened by 0 bases and J by 4 bases, with 22 bases between the two germline ends. CDR3 sequence: CASSIDLSAGRGGNQPQHF. CDR3 nucleotides: TGTGCCAGTAGTATAGATCTATCGGCAGGCCGGGGGGGAAATCAGCCCCAGCATTTT.

This chain uses TRBV6-2 or TRBV6-3 with TRBJ2-7; TRBD1 or TRBD2 may be the D gene (7 bases each). In germline, CDR1 is MNHEY, CDR2 SVGEGT. The CDR3 spans 14 residues. The germline V and J ends were trimmed by 5 bases and 3 bases, with 14 bases remaining between them. Here the CDR3 reads CASSQGGADYEQYF. CDR3 bases: TGTGCCAGCAGTCAGGGGGGGGCAGACTACGAGCAGTACTTC.

This clonotype came up a few times. The V call is TRBV6-5, the J call TRBJ1-2; 7 nucleotides line up with TRBD1. CDR1 and CDR2 from the germline V gene are MNHEY and SVGAGI. The CDR3 runs to 14 residues. Trimming removed 6 bases from V and 6 bases from J; junction bases left unmatched: 10. For the CDR3, the DNA is TGTGCCAGCAGCCCTAGTAGGGACAGACATGGCTACACCTTC. Its translation is CASSPSRDRHGYTF.

In its sample, this clonotype was seen a few times. The V and J genes are TRBV29-1 and TRBJ2-1; 10 bases are shared with TRBD2. CDR3 length: 15 amino acids. V lost 1 base, J lost 4 bases, and 4 bases stayed unmatched. The germline V gene has CDR1 SQVTM and CDR2 ANQGSEA. The CDR3 loop is CSVEAASGGYNEQFF. The CDR3 nucleotides are TGCAGCGTTGAAGCGGCTAGCGGGGGTTACAATGAGCAGTTCTTC.

This clonotype was counted a few times. The J gene is TRBJ2-1, the V gene TRBV7-9; perhaps TRBD2 as D (7 bases). Between the trimmed V and J ends, which lost 6 bases and 10 bases, there was a span of 13 bases. CDR1 and CDR2 from the germline V gene are SEHNR and FQNEAQ (reference sequence). The CDR3 is made up of 12 amino acids. The CDR3 sequence: CASRKGGGEQFF. CDR3 in DNA: TGTGCCAGCAGGAAAGGCGGGGGCGAGCAGTTCTTC.

CDR3 sequence reads: CASSPPGGTSGSNEQFF. CDR3 nucleotide sequence: TGTGCCAGCAGCCCGCCGGGGGGGACTAGCGGAAGTAATGAGCAGTTCTTC. V gene TRBV7-2 combines with J gene TRBJ2-1; 11 bases agree with TRBD2. The CDR3 is made up of 17 amino acids. J lost 7 bases, V lost 5 bases, and 13 bases had no gene match. In germline, CDR1 is SGHTA, CDR2 FQGNSA.

This clonotype was observed a handful of times. The V call is TRBV5-4, the J call TRBJ2-7; D is perhaps TRBD2 (5 bases). Trimming stripped 0 bases from V and 5 bases from J, with 9 bases between. CDR1 SGHNT and CDR2 YYREEE come from the germline V gene (reference sequence). This CDR3 is 13 amino acids long. CDR3 loop: CASSLAGRDEQYF. CDR3 sequence (DNA): TGTGCCAGCAGCTTGGCCGGGCGGGACGAGCAGTACTTC.